This TCR beta chain came from a study of blood T cell repertoires in COVID-19. Study information: Both acute and convalescent COVID-19 samples were obtained from the United States, Italy and Spain.

V dropped 0 bases and J dropped 2; count of bases not matched to a gene: 3. This CDR3 comprises 15 residues. Germline V gene data show CDR1 as SGDLS and CDR2 as YYNGEE. Seattle cases were enrolled at active infection and followed longitudinally. Authors' analysis steps: Reference gene primers were amplified, and this amplification served to estimate nucleated cell counts. Clones were read by immunoSEQ multiplex PCR, and TCRdb kept only the in-frame ones, dropping some. V, J and clone size reflect that table, while D and trimming were determined from the DNA. The data show 200,000 to 250,000 clones, with about nine tenths seen just once and less than 3.5% held by the top ten.

The receptor comes from a man younger than 45 with COVID-19, enrolled during active disease. The J gene is TRBJ2-7, the V gene TRBV9, with 9 bases aligning to TRBD2. Material: peripheral blood. Here the CDR3 reads CASSVGLAAPYEQYF. The CDR3 nucleotides read TGTGCCAGCAGCGTAGGACTAGCGGCGCCCTACGAGCAGTACTTC.